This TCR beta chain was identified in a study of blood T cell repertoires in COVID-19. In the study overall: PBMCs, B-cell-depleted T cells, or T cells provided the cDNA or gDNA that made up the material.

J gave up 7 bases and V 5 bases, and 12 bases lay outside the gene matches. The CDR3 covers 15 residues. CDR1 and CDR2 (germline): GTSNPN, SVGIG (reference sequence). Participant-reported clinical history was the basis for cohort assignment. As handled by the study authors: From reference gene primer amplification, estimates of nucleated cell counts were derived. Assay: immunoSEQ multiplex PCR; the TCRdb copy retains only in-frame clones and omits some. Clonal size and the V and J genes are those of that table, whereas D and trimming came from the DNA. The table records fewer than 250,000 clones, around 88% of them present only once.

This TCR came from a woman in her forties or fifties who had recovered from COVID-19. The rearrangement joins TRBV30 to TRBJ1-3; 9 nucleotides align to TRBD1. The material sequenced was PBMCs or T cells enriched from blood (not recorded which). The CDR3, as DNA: TGTGCCTGGGAACAGGGACAGGGAATTAGGAACACCATATATTTT. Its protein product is CAWEQGQGIRNTIYF.